What follows are 23 T cell receptor beta chains derived from one specimen sequenced in a study of blood T cell repertoires in COVID-19. TCRdb keeps only in-frame clones here, not all; method: immunoSEQ multiplex PCR. The data contain about 300,000 clones, approximately 85% of them singletons. Sequencing was performed on peripheral blood. The source of these receptors is a man aged 18 to 30 with active or convalescent COVID-19.

The rearrangement joins TRBV6-5 to TRBJ1-1; D gene uncertain. The CDR3 loop spans 12 amino acids. Trimming removed 5 bases at V and 4 bases at J, with 8 bases between. Germline V lookup: CDR1 MNHEY, CDR2 SVGAGI. The CDR3 DNA reads as TGTGCCAGCAGTCATAGTAGCACTGAAGCTTTCTTT. Its translation is CASSHSSTEAFF.

The chain carries TRBV6-4 and TRBJ2-1, with 13 bases aligning to TRBD2. With V trimmed by 6 bases and J by 5 bases, 4 bases remained unmatched. The CDR3 length is 15 residues. Germline CDR1 is MRHNA and CDR2 is SNTAGT. CDR3 sequence (DNA): TGTGCCAGCAGCGAACTAGCGGGGGGGAACAATGAGCAGTTCTTC. Encoded protein: CASSELAGGNNEQFF.

J is TRBJ2-1 and V is TRBV10-3; 8 nucleotides line up with TRBD2. The germline V gene encodes CDR1 ENHRY and CDR2 SYGVKD. The CDR3 is 16 residues long. Trimming took 3 bases from V and 4 from J; bases not matched to a gene: 8. The CDR3 DNA sequence: TGTGCCATCAGTGATCAAGGGACTAGGACTTACAATGAGCAGTTCTTC. Translating gives CAISDQGTRTYNEQFF.

The chain joins TRBV2 to TRBJ1-2; D remains ambiguous. Germline CDR1 is SNHLY and CDR2 is FYNNEI. V was shortened by 3 bases and J by 0 bases, with 17 bases between the two germline ends. The CDR3 is 17 residues long. The CDR3 protein is CASSELFGLVANYGYTF. CDR3 nucleotides: TGTGCCAGCAGTGAGCTCTTCGGTTTAGTAGCTAACTATGGCTACACCTTC.

This clone was counted only a few times. V usage is TRBV3-1 (or the pseudogene TRBV3-2) and J usage is TRBJ1-5, with TRBD1 matching 9 bases. Germline CDR1 LGHDT, CDR2 YNNKEL (reference sequence). V dropped 3 bases and J dropped 4; count of bases not matched to a gene: 7. This CDR3 is built from 16 residues. CDR3: CASSHTTGGWNQPQHF. The CDR3 nucleotides are TGTGCCAGCAGCCACACAACAGGGGGCTGGAATCAGCCCCAGCATTTT.

This chain uses TRBV30 with TRBJ2-3; weak D call: TRBD1 (6 bases). The ends were cut back, 4 bases at V and 1 base at J, with 6 bases in the middle. CDR1 is GTSNPN and CDR2 is SVGIG in the germline V gene (reference sequence). CDR3 size: 12 residues. CDR3 region: CAWKGGTDTQYF. CDR3 sequence (DNA): TGTGCCTGGAAGGGGGGCACAGATACGCAGTATTTT.

The gene calls are TRBV29-1 and TRBJ2-3; a weak D match, TRBD2 (5 bases). The CDR3 covers 16 residues. V dropped 1 base and J dropped 6 bases, with 20 bases sitting between them. The germline gives CDR1 SQVTM, CDR2 ANQGSEA. The CDR3 spells CSVEGTEGMIWDTQYF. CDR3 sequence (DNA): TGCAGCGTTGAAGGGACCGAGGGAATGATATGGGATACGCAGTATTTT.

V and J are TRBV5-6 and TRBJ1-4; the D is unclear. In germline, CDR1 is SGHDT, CDR2 YYEEEE. Trimming stripped 1 base from V and 0 bases from J, with 4 bases between. This CDR3 spans 14 amino acids. The CDR3 sequence: CASSLSATNEKLFF. In DNA form, the CDR3 reads TGTGCCAGCAGCTTGTCTGCAACTAATGAAAAACTGTTTTTT. Complete variable domain (other parts from reference TRBV5-6 and TRBJ1-4): DAGVTQSPTHLIKTRGQQVTLRCSPKSGHDTVSWYQQALGQGPQFIFQYYEEEERQRGNFPDRFSGHQFPNYSSELNVNALLLGDSALYLCASSLSATNEKLFFGSGTQLSVL.

J is TRBJ2-5 and V is TRBV5-6; D is possibly TRBD1 (5 bases). V shed 4 bases and J shed 1 base, with 11 bases lying between them. There are 14 residues in the CDR3. The germline gives CDR1 SGHDT, CDR2 YYEEEE. The CDR3: CASSNVGAQETQYF. For the CDR3, the DNA is TGTGCCAGCAGCAACGTTGGGGCCCAAGAGACCCAGTACTTC.

This clone has only one observation. This chain joins TRBV6-5 and TRBJ1-2; 7 bases fit TRBD1. The CDR3 contains 15 residues. CDR1 and CDR2 (germline): MNHEY, SVGAGI. With 6 bases clipped from V and 4 bases from J, the junction kept 11 bases outside the gene matches. Here the CDR3 reads CASSPDRVRRYGYTF. CDR3 coding DNA: TGTGCCAGCAGCCCAGACAGGGTTAGACGCTATGGCTACACCTTC.

The CDR3: CASSLGLGQVYEQYF. The DNA of the CDR3 is TGTGCCAGCAGCTTGGGGCTAGGTCAAGTCTACGAGCAGTACTTC. This sequence joins TRBV11-2 and TRBJ2-7; tentatively, D is TRBD1 (5 bases). CDR3 length equals 15 residues. Trimming cost V 3 bases and J 3 bases, with 15 bases left between them. The germline gives CDR1 SGHAT, CDR2 FQNNGV.

This rearrangement joins TRBV27 to TRBJ1-1; D might be TRBD1 (5 bases). Germline V gene lookup returns CDR1 MNHEY and CDR2 SMNVEV (reference sequence). V was clipped by 2 bases and J by 5 bases, with 12 bases between them. The CDR3 consists of 14 residues. The CDR3 spells CASSLGSGRTEAFF. The CDR3 region has the DNA TGTGCCAGCAGTTTAGGGTCAGGGCGGACTGAAGCTTTCTTT.

The CDR3 loop reads CASSQDQDRGRGYTF. Written as DNA, the CDR3 is TGCGCCAGCAGCCAAGATCAGGACAGGGGTCGGGGCTACACCTTC. The chain employs TRBV4-3 and TRBJ1-2; 9 nucleotides align to TRBD1. The CDR3 loop spans 15 amino acids. V shed 0 bases and J 8 bases; nucleotides not matched to a gene: 7. Per germline, CDR1 LGHNA and CDR2 YSLEER.

This rearrangement joins TRBV24-1 to TRBJ1-5, with 8 positions matching TRBD1. The CDR3 has 12 residues. Trimming took 9 bases from V and 6 from J; bases not matched to a gene: 3. Germline CDR1 KGHDR, CDR2 SFDVKD. CDR3 loop: CATQGAFQPQHF. CDR3 DNA sequence: TGTGCCACCCAGGGGGCCTTTCAGCCCCAGCATTTT.

V usage is TRBV10-3 and J usage is TRBJ2-3; TRBD2 agrees at 10 bases. CDR3 length equals 18 residues. Per the germline V gene, CDR1 is ENHRY and CDR2 is SYGVKD. J gave up 0 bases and V 2 bases, and 8 bases lay outside the gene matches. The CDR3 DNA sequence: TGTGCCATCAGTGAGAAGGCTAGCGGGGGCGTAAGCACAGATACGCAGTATTTT. It translates to CAISEKASGGVSTDTQYF.

This chain connects TRBV27 to TRBJ2-5; 8 nucleotides match TRBD1. V lost 6 bases to trimming and J lost 11 bases; unmatched junction nucleotides: 8. There are 12 residues in the CDR3. The germline gives CDR1 MNHEY, CDR2 SMNVEV (reference sequence). CDR3 DNA: TGTGCCAGCAGCACAACAGGGGGTAATCAGTACTTC. Translation gives CASSTTGGNQYF.

DNA for the CDR3: TGCGCCAGCAGCCAAGGGCAGGGGAGCTCCTACGAGCAGTACTTC. This gives the protein CASSQGQGSSYEQYF. The chain links TRBV4-1 to TRBJ2-7, with D possibly matching TRBD1 (6 bases). Germline V lookup: CDR1 MGHRA, CDR2 YSYEKL. This CDR3 spans 15 amino acids. V was shortened by 1 base and J by 0 bases, with 10 bases between the two germline ends.

Regarding this clone: Other DNA sequences in this specimen translate into the identical CDR3. The chain recombines TRBV6-5 with TRBJ2-7; the match to TRBD1 covers 8 bases. Germline V gene data show CDR1 as MNHEY and CDR2 as SVGAGI. Unmatched junction bases numbered 8, after V lost 2 bases and J lost 2 bases. CDR3 size: 16 residues. The CDR3 nucleotides are TGTGCCAGCAGTTACAGTGGGACAGGCTTTACCTACGAGCAGTACTTC. Its translation is CASSYSGTGFTYEQYF.

The chain couples TRBV6-5 to TRBJ2-1; TRBD2 is a possible D gene (6 bases). V was clipped by 6 bases and J by 2 bases, with 11 bases between them. There are 14 residues in the CDR3. Germline CDR1 is MNHEY and CDR2 is SVGAGI. Written as DNA, the CDR3 is TGTGCCAGCAGAGACGGGAGAACCTACAATGAGCAGTTCTTC. This translates into CASRDGRTYNEQFF.

The chain recombines TRBV6-6 with TRBJ1-4, with D maybe TRBD1 (5 bases). Germline V gene lookup returns CDR1 MNHNY and CDR2 SVGAGI (reference sequence). There are 14 residues in the CDR3. V gave up 7 bases and J gave up 6 bases, with 15 bases separating them. Here the CDR3 DNA reads TGTGCCAGCACCATTATCTGGGGGGATGAAAAACTGTTTTTT. It specifies CASTIIWGDEKLFF.

This chain's CDR3 is CASSPGRGQDGYTF. CDR3 DNA: TGTGCCAGCTCACCAGGCAGGGGGCAGGATGGCTACACCTTC. This chain links TRBV18 with TRBJ1-2, with TRBD1 matching 8 bases. Germline CDR1 KGHSH, CDR2 LQKENI. J was trimmed by 6 bases and V by 2 bases; bases with no gene match: 5. CDR3 length equals 14 residues.

This chain joins TRBV24-1 and TRBJ2-1; maybe TRBD2 (7 bases). V was shortened by 6 bases and J by 5 bases, with 13 bases between the two germline ends. Looked up from germline, CDR1 is KGHDR and CDR2 is SFDVKD. The CDR3 totals 14 residues. The CDR3 DNA reads as TGTGCCACCAGTACGGACGGGGGGCACAATGAGCAGTTCTTC. It encodes CATSTDGGHNEQFF.

V and J are TRBV6-5 and TRBJ1-5; 8 bases fit TRBD1. Germline assignment: CDR1 MNHEY and CDR2 SVGAGI. The CDR3 spans 15 residues. The J segment lost 6 bases and the V segment lost 6 bases, leaving 10 bases of the junction unmatched. The DNA of the CDR3 is TGTGCCAGCAGCTCTGGACAGGGTAGGGTTCAGCCCCAGCATTTT. Its protein is CASSSGQGRVQPQHF.